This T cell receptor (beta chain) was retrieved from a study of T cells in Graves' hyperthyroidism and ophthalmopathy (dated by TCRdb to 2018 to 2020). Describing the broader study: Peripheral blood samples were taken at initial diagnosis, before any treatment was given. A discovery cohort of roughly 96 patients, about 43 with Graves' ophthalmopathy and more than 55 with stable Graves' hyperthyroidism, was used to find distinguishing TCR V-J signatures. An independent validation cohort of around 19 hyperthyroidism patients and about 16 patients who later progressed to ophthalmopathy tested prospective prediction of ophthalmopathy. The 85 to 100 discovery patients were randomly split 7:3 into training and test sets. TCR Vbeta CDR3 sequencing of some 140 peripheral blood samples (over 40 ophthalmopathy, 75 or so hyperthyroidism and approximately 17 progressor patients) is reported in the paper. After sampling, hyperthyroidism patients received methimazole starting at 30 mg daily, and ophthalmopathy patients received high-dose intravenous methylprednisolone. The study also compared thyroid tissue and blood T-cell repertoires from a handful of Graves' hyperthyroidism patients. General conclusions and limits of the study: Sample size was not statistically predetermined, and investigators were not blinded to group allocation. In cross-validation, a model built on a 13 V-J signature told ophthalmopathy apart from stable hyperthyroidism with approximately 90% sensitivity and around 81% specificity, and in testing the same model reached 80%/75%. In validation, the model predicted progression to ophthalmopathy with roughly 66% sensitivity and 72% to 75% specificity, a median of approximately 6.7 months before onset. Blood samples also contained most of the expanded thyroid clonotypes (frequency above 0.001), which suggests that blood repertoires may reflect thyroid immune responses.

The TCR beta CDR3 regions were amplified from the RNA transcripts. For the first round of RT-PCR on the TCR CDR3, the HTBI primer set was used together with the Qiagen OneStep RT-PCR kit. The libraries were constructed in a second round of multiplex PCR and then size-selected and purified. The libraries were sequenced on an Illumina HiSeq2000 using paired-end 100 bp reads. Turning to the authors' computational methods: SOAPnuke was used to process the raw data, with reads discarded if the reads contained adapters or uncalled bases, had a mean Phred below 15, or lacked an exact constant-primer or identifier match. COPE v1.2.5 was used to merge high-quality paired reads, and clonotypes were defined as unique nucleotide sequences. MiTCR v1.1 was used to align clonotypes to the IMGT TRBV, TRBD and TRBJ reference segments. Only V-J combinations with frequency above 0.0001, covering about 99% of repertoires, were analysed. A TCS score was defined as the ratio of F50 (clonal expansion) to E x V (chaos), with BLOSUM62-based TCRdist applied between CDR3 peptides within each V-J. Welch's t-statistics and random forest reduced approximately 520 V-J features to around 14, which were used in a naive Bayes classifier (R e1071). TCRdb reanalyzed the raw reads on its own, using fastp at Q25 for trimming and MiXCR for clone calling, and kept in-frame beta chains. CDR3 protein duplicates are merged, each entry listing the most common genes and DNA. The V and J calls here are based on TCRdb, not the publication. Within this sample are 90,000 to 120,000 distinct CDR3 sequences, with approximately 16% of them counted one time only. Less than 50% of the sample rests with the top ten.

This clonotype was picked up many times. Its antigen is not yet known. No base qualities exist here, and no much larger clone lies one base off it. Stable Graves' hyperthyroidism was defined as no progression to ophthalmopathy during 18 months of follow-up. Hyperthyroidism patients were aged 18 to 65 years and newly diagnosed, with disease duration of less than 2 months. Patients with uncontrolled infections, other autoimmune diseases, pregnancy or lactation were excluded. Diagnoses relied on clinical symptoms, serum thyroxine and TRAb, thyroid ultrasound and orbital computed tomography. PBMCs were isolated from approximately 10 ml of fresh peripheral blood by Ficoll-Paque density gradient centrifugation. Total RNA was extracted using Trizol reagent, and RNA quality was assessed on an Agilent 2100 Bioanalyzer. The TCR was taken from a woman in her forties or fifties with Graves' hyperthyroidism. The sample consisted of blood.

The CDR3 sequence is CASGGGDLFGNTIYF. The DNA sequence is given as TGTGCCAGCGGAGGGGGTGACCTCTTTGGAAACACCATATATTTT. The rearrangement combines TRBV28 with TRBJ1-3; perhaps TRBD1 is the D gene, with 6 bases matching. V lost 8 bases and J lost 3 bases; the stretch between them is 17 bases long. Per the germline V gene, MDHEN is the CDR1 and SYDVKM is the CDR2. Measured from the cysteine to the phenylalanine, the CDR3 is 15 residues long. Kept here is only the CDR3 DNA, which spans 45 bases and is read in frame from base 1. With the portions outside the CDR3 filled from the reference TRBV28 and TRBJ1-3 genes, the complete variable region becomes DVKVTQSSRYLVKRTGEKVFLECVQDMDHENMFWYRQDPGLGLRLIYFSYDVKMKEKGDIPEGYSVSREKKERFSLILESASTNQTSMYLCASGGGDLFGNTIYFGEGSWLTVV.